Described below is a single TCR beta chain sequence and its context. This sample was included in a study of cytomegalovirus exposure and HLA in healthy donors. About the study: Assignment to the Caucasian-associated ancestry cluster applied to about 80% of the approximately 420 genotyped donors.

PCR involved 60 Vbeta and 13 Jbeta primers. Using immunoSEQ multiplex PCR, the repertoire was profiled, and TCRdb retains in-frame clones only, with some absent. The table shows around 170,000 clones, with around 80% occurring only once. This CDR3 comprises 14 residues. CDR1 is LNHNV, CDR2 YYDKDF, per germline (reference sequence). J lost 12 bases, V lost 0 bases, and 9 bases had no gene match. This TCR was sampled from a woman aged 40 to 55 in good health and CMV-seronegative. Source material: PBMCs. This rearrangement joins TRBV15 to TRBJ1-2; 8 bases are a match to TRBD1. CDR3 DNA: TGTGCCACCAGCAGAGATCGGACAGGGAGGGGCGACACCTTC. This codes for CATSRDRTGRGDTF. The variable domain in full, completed from reference TRBV15 and TRBJ1-2, reads DAMVIQNPRYQVTQFGKPVTLSCSQTLNHNVMYWYQQKSSQAPKLLFHYYDKDFNNEADTPDNFQSRRPNTSFCFLDIRSPGLGDTAMYLCATSRDRTGRGDTFGSGTRLTVV.